This entry features one T cell receptor beta chain sequence. The antigen is not known. The CDR3 sequence is 16 residues long. V gave up 2 bases and J gave up 2 bases, with 17 bases separating them. Germline V CDR1 and CDR2: DFQATT, SNEGSKA (reference sequence). The sample is drawn from a study of post-analysis software for immune sequencing data. Study-wide context: The cohort encompassed relapsing-remitting, secondary progressive and progressive-relapsing multiple sclerosis disease courses. Findings of the study overall: By F measure, samples from a shared preparation batch strongly co-clustered. In patients, 4 to 6 TRBV segments were more frequent than in controls, with TRBV5-6, TRBV5-1 and TRBV20-1 among them. Multiple sclerosis patients had significantly lower normalized Chao1 diversity than controls.

Sequencing libraries made from TCR beta cDNA carried unique molecular identifiers. TCRdb ran MiXCR on the PCR reads and lists one entry per CDR3 protein. This repertoire shows hundreds of thousands of distinct CDR3 sequences, roughly 47% found once; its top ten account for around 1.7%. The source is a girl aged 10-17 years with multiple sclerosis. Sequencing used blood. This chain joins TRBV20-1 and TRBJ2-3; D possibly corresponds to TRBD2 (6 bases). CDR3 DNA: TGCAGTGCTAGACACCCCCCCCGGGGGTACACAGATACGCAGTATTTT. Translating gives CSARHPPRGYTDTQYF.